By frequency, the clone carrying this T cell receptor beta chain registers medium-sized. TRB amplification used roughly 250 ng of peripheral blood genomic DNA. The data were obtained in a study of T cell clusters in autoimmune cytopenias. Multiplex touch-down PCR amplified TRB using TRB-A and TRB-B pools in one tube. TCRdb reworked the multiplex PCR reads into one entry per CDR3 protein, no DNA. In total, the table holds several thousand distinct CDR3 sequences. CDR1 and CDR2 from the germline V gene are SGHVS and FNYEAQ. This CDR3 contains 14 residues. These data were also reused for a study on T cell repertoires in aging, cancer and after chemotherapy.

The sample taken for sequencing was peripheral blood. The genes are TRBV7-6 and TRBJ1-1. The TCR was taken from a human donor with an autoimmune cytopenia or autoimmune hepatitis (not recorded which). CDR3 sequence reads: CASSLPGSNTEAFF.